One sample yielded the 32 T cell receptor beta chains listed below, sequenced in a study of identical twins. TCRdb used MiXCR to reprocess the 5' RACE reads, holding one entry per CDR3 protein. The repertoire consists of 700,000 or so distinct CDR3 sequences, with around 20% occurring once and the leading ten covering 4% to 5.5%. In addition, the sample was reused for a study of T cells expressing NK-cell markers.

The sample consisted of PBMCs. These receptors came from a young woman in good health.

In its sample, this clonotype was seen many times. V usage is TRBV6-5 and J usage is TRBJ2-5, with D possibly TRBD2 on 6 matching bases. The CDR3 runs to 15 residues. CDR1 is MNHEY and CDR2 is SVGAGI in the germline V gene. Between the trimmed V and J ends, which lost 0 bases and 1 base, there was a span of 9 bases. The CDR3 DNA follows: TGTGCCAGCAGTTACTCCCGGGGAGGCCAAGAGACCCAGTACTTC. Protein: CASSYSRGGQETQYF.

The chain has TRBV5-1 and TRBJ2-1; the D gene is possibly TRBD2 (6 bases). The V and J ends lost 4 bases and 12 bases respectively, with 11 bases between them. There are 11 residues in the CDR3. The germline V gene has CDR1 SGHRS and CDR2 YFSETQ. The CDR3 bases are TGCGCCAGCAGCCTCCGGGAGCTGCAGTTCTTC. It yields the protein CASSLRELQFF. Full variable domain (outside the CDR3, taken from reference TRBV5-1 and TRBJ2-1): KAGVTQTPRYLIKTRGQQVTLSCSPISGHRSVSWYQQTPGQGLQFLFEYFSETQRNKGNFPGRFSGRQFSNSRSEMNVSTLELGDSALYLCASSLRELQFFGPGTRLTVL.

The chain employs TRBV29-1 and TRBJ2-1; D possibly corresponds to TRBD2 (5 bases). V lost 5 bases and J lost 9, with 8 bases in between. The germline CDR1 and CDR2 sequences are SQVTM and ANQGSEA. The CDR3 consists of 10 residues. The CDR3 sequence is CSVLGGEQFF. The DNA for the CDR3 is TGCAGCGTTCTCGGAGGTGAGCAGTTCTTC.

This clonotype was detected a few times. The gene calls are TRBV9 and TRBJ1-1, with D perhaps TRBD1 (5 bases). In germline, CDR1 is SGDLS, CDR2 YYNGEE. Trimming removed 3 bases at V and 0 bases at J, with 12 bases between. This CDR3 is 15 amino acids long. CDR3 coding DNA: TGTGCCAGCAGCGCTCAGACAGCTATGAACACTGAAGCTTTCTTT. It codes for CASSAQTAMNTEAFF. Full variable domain (missing parts from reference TRBV9 and TRBJ1-1): DSGVTQTPKHLITATGQRVTLRCSPRSGDLSVYWYQQSLDQGLQFLIQYYNGEERAKGNILERFSAQQFPDLHSELNLSSLELGDSALYFCASSAQTAMNTEAFFGQGTRLTVV.

This clonotype was found a few times. The chain links TRBV12-3 or TRBV12-4 to TRBJ2-1, with D hard to call. This CDR3 is built from 14 residues. Trimming took 3 bases from V and 9 from J, leaving 15 bases between them. CDR3 sequence: CASSFGLDKVEQFF. Here the CDR3 DNA reads TGTGCCAGCAGTTTCGGTCTAGATAAGGTTGAGCAGTTCTTC.

J is TRBJ2-7 and V is TRBV20-1, with 9 positions matching TRBD1. Germline CDR1 reads DFQATT; CDR2 reads SNEGSKA (reference sequence). Trimming at V came to 5 bases and at J to 4 bases, leaving 9 bases not matched to a gene. The CDR3 is made up of 14 amino acids. CDR3 amino acids: CSAPFDRGIYEQYF. CDR3 nucleotides: TGCAGTGCTCCCTTCGACAGGGGGATATACGAGCAGTACTTC.

This chain links TRBV7-6 with TRBJ2-3, with D possibly matching TRBD1 (6 bases). CDR1 is SGHVS and CDR2 is FNYEAQ in the germline V gene. V lost 2 bases and J lost 0, with 9 bases in between. This CDR3 has 15 residues. DNA of the CDR3: TGTGCCAGCAGCTTATTTCAGGGGAGCACAGATACGCAGTATTTT. Amino acid sequence: CASSLFQGSTDTQYF.

V and J are TRBV25-1 and TRBJ2-7, with D uncertain. This CDR3 contains 11 residues. Trimming cost V 2 bases and J 6 bases, with 5 bases left between them. Looked up from germline, CDR1 is MGHDK and CDR2 is SYGVNS. CDR3 DNA sequence: TGTGCCAGCAGTGAAGACGGCGAGCAGTACTTC. Translated: CASSEDGEQYF.

This clonotype was observed a handful of times. This rearrangement joins TRBV20-1 to TRBJ2-1; 9 bases agree with TRBD2. The CDR3 loop spans 12 amino acids. Germline-derived CDR1 and CDR2 are DFQATT and SNEGSKA (reference sequence). The ends lost 6 bases at V and 10 bases at J; junction bases unmatched: 7. CDR3 in DNA: TGCAGTGCAGGTAGCGGGAGTAAGGAGCAGTTCTTC. Amino acids: CSAGSGSKEQFF.

This chain joins TRBV15 and TRBJ1-1; 9 bases match TRBD1. V was clipped by 3 bases and J by 0 bases; unmatched bases: 5. In germline, CDR1 is LNHNV, CDR2 YYDKDF (reference sequence). The CDR3 loop spans 16 amino acids. The CDR3, as DNA: TGTGCCACCAGCAGCGACAGGGGGGCTTTGAACACTGAAGCTTTCTTT. As protein: CATSSDRGALNTEAFF.

The V and J genes are TRBV11-2 and TRBJ2-7; 8 nucleotides align to TRBD2. V shed 1 base, J shed 1 base, and the junction held 9 bases outside the gene matches. The CDR3 is 17 amino acids. From germline, CDR1 is SGHAT and CDR2 FQNNGV. In DNA form, the CDR3 reads TGTGCCAGCAGCTTAGGTCCCCCTAGCGGGTTATCCTACGAGCAGTACTTC. Protein: CASSLGPPSGLSYEQYF. Full variable domain (remainder filled in from reference TRBV11-2 and TRBJ2-7): EAGVAQSPRYKIIEKRQSVAFWCNPISGHATLYWYQQILGQGPKLLIQFQNNGVVDDSQLPKDRFSAERLKGVDSTLKIQPAKLEDSAVYLCASSLGPPSGLSYEQYFGPGTRLTVT.

The sample holds a few counts of this clonotype. The rearrangement uses TRBV7-2 and TRBJ2-5, with D possibly matching TRBD2 (6 bases). CDR1 and CDR2 (germline): SGHTA, FQGNSA. The V end was cut by 7 bases, the J end by 2 bases, with 23 bases between. The CDR3 totals 17 residues. The CDR3 reads CASTPRGVAGSQETQYF. The CDR3 DNA follows: TGTGCCAGCACCCCGAGAGGGGTGGCGGGATCTCAAGAGACCCAGTACTTC.

This clonotype was observed a handful of times. CDR3 sequence (DNA): TGCAGTGCTACTATCCCACCATCCAATGAGCAGTTCTTC. Its protein is CSATIPPSNEQFF. The chain joins TRBV20-1 to TRBJ2-1; D not resolved. Germline values: CDR1 DFQATT, CDR2 SNEGSKA (reference sequence). CDR3 length: 13 residues. V dropped 4 bases and J dropped 6 bases, with 13 bases sitting between them.

The gene calls are TRBV7-9 and TRBJ1-1, with 9 bases lining up with TRBD1. Losses at the gene ends were 1 base for V and 0 bases for J; bases not matched to a gene: 3. CDR1 SEHNR and CDR2 FQNEAQ come from the germline V gene (reference sequence). The CDR3 length is 16 residues. The CDR3 loop is CASSLDRTGVNTEAFF. As DNA, the CDR3 is TGTGCCAGCAGCTTAGACAGGACAGGGGTGAACACTGAAGCTTTCTTT. The full variable domain, completed using reference TRBV7-9 and TRBJ1-1, is DTGVSQNPRHKITKRGQNVTFRCDPISEHNRLYWYRQTLGQGPEFLTYFQNEAQLEKSRLLSDRFSAERPKGSFSTLEIQRTEQGDSAMYLCASSLDRTGVNTEAFFGQGTRLTVV.

This chain connects TRBV12-3 or TRBV12-4 to TRBJ2-2; D is ambiguous. This CDR3 has 18 amino acids. Trimming took off 10 bases at V and 5 bases at J, with 29 bases between the two ends. For the CDR3, the DNA is TGTGCCATCAGAACTCCGGGCCCCATATCAATCGGGACCGGGGAGCTGTTTTTT. Translation: CAIRTPGPISIGTGELFF.

This clonotype was counted only a few times. The chain joins TRBV20-1 to TRBJ1-5, with a weak D call TRBD1 (6 bases). Trimming pared 6 bases from V and 7 bases from J, leaving 16 bases between. In germline, CDR1 is DFQATT, CDR2 SNEGSKA (reference sequence). The CDR3 consists of 13 residues. The DNA for the CDR3 is TGCAGTGCAAGGGGACTACAGGGACAGCCCCAGCATTTT. This gives the protein CSARGLQGQPQHF.

The V call is TRBV9, the J call TRBJ2-7, with D perhaps TRBD2 (5 bases). The CDR3 length is 16 residues. Germline lookup yields CDR1 SGDLS and CDR2 YYNGEE. With 6 bases removed from V and 1 base from J, the gap between germline ends came to 20 bases. The CDR3 here is CASNWTGGWSSYEQYF. The CDR3 region has the DNA TGTGCCAGCAACTGGACCGGAGGATGGAGTTCCTACGAGCAGTACTTC. Full variable domain (outside the CDR3, taken from reference TRBV9 and TRBJ2-7): DSGVTQTPKHLITATGQRVTLRCSPRSGDLSVYWYQQSLDQGLQFLIQYYNGEERAKGNILERFSAQQFPDLHSELNLSSLELGDSALYFCASNWTGGWSSYEQYFGPGTRLTVT.

This clonotype was found many times. The J gene is TRBJ2-2, the V gene TRBV12-3 or TRBV12-4, with D hard to call. The CDR3 consists of 11 residues. V lost 7 bases and J lost 3, with 3 bases in between. The CDR3 reads CASTDTGELFF. The CDR3 nucleotides read TGTGCCAGCACCGACACCGGGGAGCTGTTTTTT.

The chain links TRBV6-1 to TRBJ1-1; maybe TRBD1 (5 bases). Looked up from germline, CDR1 is MNHNS and CDR2 is SASEGT. The CDR3 consists of 16 residues. V was clipped by 10 bases and J by 3 bases, with 24 bases between them. CDR3 in DNA: TGTGCCAACAAAGCCAGGGACCGGATTCGGGACACTGAAGCTTTCTTT. As protein: CANKARDRIRDTEAFF.

This clonotype was recorded at least ten times. The rearrangement joins TRBV20-1 to TRBJ1-1; 8 nucleotides align to TRBD1. The CDR3 has 11 residues. The junction had 6 bases not matched to a gene; V was cut back by 5 bases and J by 10 bases. The germline CDR1 and CDR2 sequences are DFQATT and SNEGSKA (reference sequence). Here the CDR3 reads CSAPAGTGAFF. The CDR3 nucleotides read TGCAGTGCTCCAGCCGGGACAGGAGCTTTCTTT.

This clonotype was counted between two and nine times. This chain links TRBV24-1 with TRBJ2-1; D could derive from TRBD1 or TRBD2 (5 bases each). The CDR3 covers 18 residues. Germline assignment: CDR1 KGHDR and CDR2 SFDVKD. V lost 1 base, J lost 9 bases, and 24 bases lay in between. This CDR3 reads CATSDFTSGTRGVPEQFF. CDR3 nucleotide sequence: TGTGCCACCAGTGATTTTACCTCCGGGACCCGGGGCGTACCTGAGCAGTTCTTC.

The V gene is TRBV29-1, the J gene TRBJ2-1, with D perhaps TRBD2 (5 bases). CDR1 is SQVTM, CDR2 ANQGSEA, per germline. This CDR3 region has 16 residues. Trimming shortened V by 0 bases and J by 4 bases, and 16 bases separated the two germline ends. The CDR3 protein is CSVEDPSQRLYNEQFF. Here the CDR3 DNA reads TGCAGCGTTGAAGATCCAAGCCAGCGGTTATACAATGAGCAGTTCTTC.

This chain uses TRBV25-1 with TRBJ2-1, with D perhaps TRBD1 (5 bases). The V gene lost 4 bases and the J gene lost 7 bases, with 23 bases spanning the gap. The CDR3 spans 17 residues. Germline values: CDR1 MGHDK, CDR2 SYGVNS. CDR3 in amino acids: CASSVSTGRATDNEQFF. CDR3 sequence (DNA): TGTGCCAGCAGTGTGAGTACGGGCAGGGCAACAGATAATGAGCAGTTCTTC.

The chain couples TRBV20-1 to TRBJ2-1, with D maybe TRBD1 (5 bases). Germline lookup yields CDR1 DFQATT and CDR2 SNEGSKA (reference sequence). V gave up 6 bases and J gave up 2 bases, with 8 bases separating them. The CDR3 loop spans 12 amino acids. CDR3 in amino acids: CSAAGTYNEQFF. Written as DNA, the CDR3 is TGCAGTGCGGCAGGGACCTACAATGAGCAGTTCTTC.

The rearrangement links TRBV5-8 to TRBJ2-2; D is possibly TRBD1 (5 bases). The CDR3 covers 15 residues. Germline V CDR1 and CDR2: SGHTS, YDEGEE. Trimming removed 5 bases at V and 2 bases at J, with 13 bases between. The CDR3 sequence is CASRLDKANTGELFF. The CDR3 DNA sequence: TGTGCCAGCAGACTGGACAAAGCAAACACCGGGGAGCTGTTTTTT.

The gene calls are TRBV5-1 and TRBJ1-4, with D uncertain. Germline V gene lookup returns CDR1 SGHRS and CDR2 YFSETQ. Trimming stripped 4 bases from V and 4 bases from J, with 14 bases between. CDR3 length: 15 amino acids. The CDR3 DNA reads TGCGCCAGCAGCCCGCGTGCCGGACGTAATGAAAAACTGTTTTTT. Translation gives CASSPRAGRNEKLFF.

This clonotype appeared many times. This chain joins TRBV20-1 and TRBJ2-7, with D possibly being TRBD1 (7 bases). V lost 4 bases to trimming and J lost 2 bases, with 12 bases between them. The CDR3 loop spans 13 amino acids. CDR1 DFQATT and CDR2 SNEGSKA come from the germline V gene (reference sequence). The CDR3 coding sequence is TGCAGTGCTAAAGCAGGGGGGCCCTACGAGCAGTACTTC. Its protein product is CSAKAGGPYEQYF.

This clonotype was detected many times. At one end, the junction sequence differs from germline, possibly due to a read error. The V call is TRBV7-7, the J call TRBJ2-5; D unclear. The CDR3 totals 14 residues. Germline assignment: CDR1 SSHAT and CDR2 FNYEAQ (reference sequence). CDR3 residues: CASSPAPYQETQYF. The CDR3 DNA reads TGTGCTAGCAGCCCAGCCCCGTACCAAGAGACCCAGTACTTC.

V and J are TRBV7-2 and TRBJ2-2; the match to TRBD2 covers 7 bases. With 4 bases clipped from V and 8 bases from J, the junction kept 7 bases outside the gene matches. The CDR3 has 14 amino acids. CDR1 and CDR2 (germline): SGHTA, FQGNSA. The CDR3 DNA reads as TGTGCCAGCAGCTGGGGGGGTCAGGGTGGGGAGCTGTTTTTT. It yields the protein CASSWGGQGGELFF. The full variable domain, completed using reference TRBV7-2 and TRBJ2-2, is GAGVSQSPSNKVTEKGKDVELRCDPISGHTALYWYRQSLGQGLEFLIYFQGNSAPDKSGLPSDRFSAERTGGSVSTLTIQRTQQEDSAVYLCASSWGGQGGELFFGEGSRLTVL.

This chain links TRBV3-1 with TRBJ2-2, with TRBD2 as a possible D gene (6 bases). The CDR3 contains 15 residues. Germline V gene lookup returns CDR1 LGHDT and CDR2 YNNKEL (reference sequence). V gave up 1 base and J gave up 3 bases, with 9 bases separating them. DNA of the CDR3: TGTGCCAGCAGCCAAGGCGGGGTGCACACCGGGGAGCTGTTTTTT. It specifies CASSQGGVHTGELFF.

This clonotype was detected ten times or more. The rearrangement joins TRBV9 to TRBJ1-2; 7 bases are a match to TRBD1. From germline, CDR1 is SGDLS and CDR2 YYNGEE. With 3 bases clipped from V and 4 bases from J, the junction kept 3 bases outside the gene matches. The length of the CDR3 is 13 residues. The CDR3 is CASSGDSFYGYTF. DNA for the CDR3: TGTGCCAGCAGCGGGGACAGTTTCTATGGCTACACCTTC.

This clonotype has only a few counts. The chain combines TRBV29-1 with TRBJ2-7; TRBD2 matches at 11 bases. V was clipped by 2 bases and J by 2 bases; unmatched bases: 11. The CDR3 runs to 17 residues. Germline V lookup: CDR1 SQVTM, CDR2 ANQGSEA. The CDR3 loop is CSVELAGGPSSAYEQYF. Here the CDR3 DNA reads TGCAGCGTTGAACTAGCGGGAGGACCTTCTAGCGCCTACGAGCAGTACTTC.